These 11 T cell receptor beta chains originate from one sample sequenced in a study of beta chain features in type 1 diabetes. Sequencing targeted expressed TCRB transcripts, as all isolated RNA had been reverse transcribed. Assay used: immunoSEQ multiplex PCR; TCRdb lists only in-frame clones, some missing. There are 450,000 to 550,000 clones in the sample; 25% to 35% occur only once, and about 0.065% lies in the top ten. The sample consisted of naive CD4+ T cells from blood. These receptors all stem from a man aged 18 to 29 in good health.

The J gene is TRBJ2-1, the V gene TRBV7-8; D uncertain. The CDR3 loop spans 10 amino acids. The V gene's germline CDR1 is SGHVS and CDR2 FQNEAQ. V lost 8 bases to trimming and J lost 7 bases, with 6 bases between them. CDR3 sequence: CASGLNEQFF. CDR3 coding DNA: TGTGCCAGCGGGTTGAATGAGCAGTTCTTC.

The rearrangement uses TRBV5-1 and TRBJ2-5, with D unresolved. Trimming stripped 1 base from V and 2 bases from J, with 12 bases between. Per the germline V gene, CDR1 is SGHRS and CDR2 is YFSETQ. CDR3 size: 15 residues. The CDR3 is CASSLNFSPQETQYF. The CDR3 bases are TGCGCCAGCAGCTTGAACTTTTCACCTCAAGAGACCCAGTACTTC. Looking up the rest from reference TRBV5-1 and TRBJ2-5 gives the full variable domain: KAGVTQTPRYLIKTRGQQVTLSCSPISGHRSVSWYQQTPGQGLQFLFEYFSETQRNKGNFPGRFSGRQFSNSRSEMNVSTLELGDSALYLCASSLNFSPQETQYFGPGTRLLVL.

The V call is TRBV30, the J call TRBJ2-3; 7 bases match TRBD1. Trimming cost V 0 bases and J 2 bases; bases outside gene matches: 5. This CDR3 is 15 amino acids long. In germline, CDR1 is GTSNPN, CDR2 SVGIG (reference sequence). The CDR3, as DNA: TGTGCCTGGAGTGTATGGCAGGGGGTCACAGATACGCAGTATTTT. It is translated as CAWSVWQGVTDTQYF.

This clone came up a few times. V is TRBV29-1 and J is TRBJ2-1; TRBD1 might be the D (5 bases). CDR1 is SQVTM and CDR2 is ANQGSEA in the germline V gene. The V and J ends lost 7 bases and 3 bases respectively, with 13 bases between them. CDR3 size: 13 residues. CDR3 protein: CSARQGIYNEQFF. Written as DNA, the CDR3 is TGCAGCGCTCGGCAGGGAATCTACAATGAGCAGTTCTTC.

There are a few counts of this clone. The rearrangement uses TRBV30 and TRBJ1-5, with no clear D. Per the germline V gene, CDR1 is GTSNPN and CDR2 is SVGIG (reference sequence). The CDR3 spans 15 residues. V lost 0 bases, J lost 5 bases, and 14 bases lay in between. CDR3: CAWSVLGSVDQPQHF. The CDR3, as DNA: TGTGCCTGGAGTGTGTTAGGCAGCGTCGATCAGCCCCAGCATTTT.

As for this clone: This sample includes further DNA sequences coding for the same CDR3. The CDR3 spells CASSSRTGSYEQYF. The CDR3 nucleotides are TGTGCCAGCAGCTCTAGAACAGGTTCCTACGAGCAGTACTTC. This rearrangement joins TRBV7-9 to TRBJ2-7; perhaps TRBD1 as D (5 bases). Germline CDR1 reads SEHNR; CDR2 reads FQNEAQ (reference sequence). The CDR3 totals 14 residues. V was cut by 4 bases and J by 1 base, with 11 bases left in between. The full variable domain, its missing parts supplied by reference TRBV7-9 and TRBJ2-7, is DTGVSQNPRHKITKRGQNVTFRCDPISEHNRLYWYRQTLGQGPEFLTYFQNEAQLEKSRLLSDRFSAERPKGSFSTLEIQRTEQGDSAMYLCASSSRTGSYEQYFGPGTRLTVT.

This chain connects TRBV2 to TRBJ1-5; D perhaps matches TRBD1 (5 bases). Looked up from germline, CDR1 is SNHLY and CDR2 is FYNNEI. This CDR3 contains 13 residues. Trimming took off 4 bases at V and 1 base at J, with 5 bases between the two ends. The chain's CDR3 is CASSGQSNQPQHF. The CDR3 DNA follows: TGTGCCAGCAGTGGACAGAGCAATCAGCCCCAGCATTTT. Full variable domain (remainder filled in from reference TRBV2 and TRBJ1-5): EPEVTQTPSHQVTQMGQEVILRCVPISNHLYFYWYRQILGQKVEFLVSFYNNEISEKSEIFDDQFSVERPDGSNFTLKIRSTKLEDSAMYFCASSGQSNQPQHFGDGTRLSIL.

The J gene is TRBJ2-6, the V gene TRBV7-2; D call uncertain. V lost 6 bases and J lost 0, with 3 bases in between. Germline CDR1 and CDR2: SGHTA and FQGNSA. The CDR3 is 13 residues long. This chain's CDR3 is CASRPSGANVLTF. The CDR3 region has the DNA TGTGCCAGCAGGCCCTCTGGGGCCAACGTCCTGACTTTC.

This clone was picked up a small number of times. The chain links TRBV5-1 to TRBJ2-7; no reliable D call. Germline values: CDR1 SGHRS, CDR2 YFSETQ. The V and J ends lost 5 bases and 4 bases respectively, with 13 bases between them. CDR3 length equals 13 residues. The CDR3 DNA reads TGCGCCAGCAGGCTCACCCCTACGTACGAGCAGTACTTC. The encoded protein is CASRLTPTYEQYF.

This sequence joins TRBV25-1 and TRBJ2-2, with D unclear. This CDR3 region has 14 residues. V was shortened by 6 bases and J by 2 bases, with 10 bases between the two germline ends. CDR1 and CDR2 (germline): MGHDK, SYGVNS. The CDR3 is CASSLRLNTGELFF. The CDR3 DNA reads TGTGCCAGCAGCCTCCGACTTAACACCGGGGAGCTGTTTTTT.

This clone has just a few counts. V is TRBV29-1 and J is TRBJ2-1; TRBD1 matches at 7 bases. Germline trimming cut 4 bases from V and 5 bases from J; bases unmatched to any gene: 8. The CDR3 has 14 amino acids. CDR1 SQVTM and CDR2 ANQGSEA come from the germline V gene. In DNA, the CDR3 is TGCAGCGTTGTTGACAGGGCCACGAACAATGAGCAGTTCTTC. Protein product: CSVVDRATNNEQFF.